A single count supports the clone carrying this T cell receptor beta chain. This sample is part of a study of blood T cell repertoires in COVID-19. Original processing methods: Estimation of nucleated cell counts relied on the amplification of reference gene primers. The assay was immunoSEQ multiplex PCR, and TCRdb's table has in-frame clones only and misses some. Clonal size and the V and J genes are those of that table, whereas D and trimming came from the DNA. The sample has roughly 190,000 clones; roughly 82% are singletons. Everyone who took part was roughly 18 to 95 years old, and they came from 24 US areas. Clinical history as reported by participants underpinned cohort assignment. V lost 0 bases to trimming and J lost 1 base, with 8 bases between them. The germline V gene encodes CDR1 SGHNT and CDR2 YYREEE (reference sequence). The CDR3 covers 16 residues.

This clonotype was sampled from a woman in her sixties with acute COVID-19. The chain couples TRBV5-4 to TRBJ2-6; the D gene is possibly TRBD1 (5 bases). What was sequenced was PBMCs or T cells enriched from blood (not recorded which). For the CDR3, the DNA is TGTGCCAGCAGCTTGGCGACAGATTCTGGGGCCAACGTCCTGACTTTC. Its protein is CASSLATDSGANVLTF.